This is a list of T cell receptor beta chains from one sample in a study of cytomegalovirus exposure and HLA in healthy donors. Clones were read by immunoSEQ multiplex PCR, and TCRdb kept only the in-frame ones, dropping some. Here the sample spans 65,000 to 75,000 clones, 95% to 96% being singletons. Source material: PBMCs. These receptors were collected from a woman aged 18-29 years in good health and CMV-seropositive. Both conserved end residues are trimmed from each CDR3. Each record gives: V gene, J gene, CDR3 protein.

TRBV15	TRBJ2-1	ATSRVDTMMYNEQF
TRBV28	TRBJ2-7	ASSFEGPYEQY
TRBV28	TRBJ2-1	ASSPERGYNEQF
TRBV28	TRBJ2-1	ATVRTDTYNEQF
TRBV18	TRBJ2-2	ASSPGPTGELF
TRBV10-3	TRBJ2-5	AISDPGTLLFQETQY
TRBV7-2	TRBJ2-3	ASSRKGLEAGGTDTQY
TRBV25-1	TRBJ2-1	ASSGLTAGSGNNEQF
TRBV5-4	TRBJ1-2	ASSFRDRVYGYT
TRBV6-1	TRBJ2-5	ASSDQDQETQY
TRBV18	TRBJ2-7	ASSLAGYTYEQY
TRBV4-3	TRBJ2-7	ASSQDVQYEQY
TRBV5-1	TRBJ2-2	ASSLKGLAGVTTGELF
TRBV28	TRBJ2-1	ASSSTSGRQSSYNEQF
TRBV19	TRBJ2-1	ASSTPSNRF
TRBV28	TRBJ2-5	ASSTEDRGLETQY
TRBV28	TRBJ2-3	ASIRRRETHTQY
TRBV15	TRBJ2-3	ATSPGSADTQY
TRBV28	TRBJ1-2	ATNTGPYGYT
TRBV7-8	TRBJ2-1	ASSFSPPGLGNEQF
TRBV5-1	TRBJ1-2	ASSGGDTNYGYT
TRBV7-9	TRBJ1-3	ASSRGGGQAGNTIY
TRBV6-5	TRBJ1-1	ASRRPTGANTEAF
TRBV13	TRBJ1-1	ASSPETGMRGWAEAF
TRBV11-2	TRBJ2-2	ASSLDRGTGELF
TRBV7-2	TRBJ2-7	ASSLVGRAY
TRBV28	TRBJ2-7	ASRGTSGGYEQY
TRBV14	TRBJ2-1	ASSHLTGTNNEQF
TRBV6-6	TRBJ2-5	ASSYSLLQGGETQY
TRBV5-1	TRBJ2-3	ASSPSGRAGTDTQY
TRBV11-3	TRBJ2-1	ASSLRLANEQF
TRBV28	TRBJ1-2	ASSSRQGPLYGYT
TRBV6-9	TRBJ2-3	ASSLRQGRDDTQY
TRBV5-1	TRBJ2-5	ASTQSVQETQY
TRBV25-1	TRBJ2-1	ASSESSPGYNEQF
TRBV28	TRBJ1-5	ASSNRGASNQPQH
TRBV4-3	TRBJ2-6	ASSLSLSGANVLT
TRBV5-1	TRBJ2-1	ASRGPGLADYNEQF
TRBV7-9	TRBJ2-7	ASSPLGQGTYEQY
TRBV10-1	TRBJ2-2	ATSQDTGELF
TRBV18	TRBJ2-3	ASSSLAGGFTDTQY
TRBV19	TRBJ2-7	ASTSSGLAFYEQY
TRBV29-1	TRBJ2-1	SAEREVLFGEQF
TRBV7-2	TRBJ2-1	ASSSQGAIVVNEQF
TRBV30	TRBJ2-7	AWSVPTGYEQY
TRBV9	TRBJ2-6	ASSVVSGSGANVLT
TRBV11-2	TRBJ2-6	ASSLASGANVLT
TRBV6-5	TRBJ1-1	ASSYSGGGFTEAF
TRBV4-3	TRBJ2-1	ASSDTAGGGSEQF
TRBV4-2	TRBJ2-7	ASSQYASGRGNEQY
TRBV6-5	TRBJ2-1	ASSSPATSSNEQF
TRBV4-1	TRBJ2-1	ASSQVRSQQF
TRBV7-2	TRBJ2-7	ASSHRTVLTYEQY